The rows below give T cell receptor beta chains drawn from one sample of a study of blood T cell repertoires in COVID-19. Repertoires were generated with immunoSEQ multiplex PCR, while TCRdb's copy carries only in-frame clones and drops some. The sample includes about 95,000 clones, about 90% of them seen just once. Sequences were obtained from peripheral blood. Receptor source: a woman aged 45 to 65 in a cohort sampled during active COVID-19. Both conserved end residues are part of each CDR3. A D gene is named only where the DNA matches it firmly. Clone size appears in some rows only: once, few, many, or a class for an expanded clone.

j_gene: TRBJ2-6; v_gene: TRBV3-1/TRBV3-2; abundance: NA; d_gene: TRBD2; CDR3nt: TGTGCCAGCAGCCAAGATCGCCCCCTAGCGGGAGGGCCTGGGGCCAACGTCCTGACTTTC; CDR3aa: CASSQDRPLAGGPGANVLTF
j_gene: TRBJ2-3; v_gene: TRBV4-1; abundance: NA; d_gene: NA; CDR3nt: TGCGCCAGCAGCCCCCTGAGGAGTTCCACAGATACGCAGTATTTT; CDR3aa: CASSPLRSSTDTQYF
j_gene: TRBJ2-1; v_gene: TRBV29-1; abundance: NA; d_gene: NA; CDR3nt: TGCAGCTACTCAGGAACCTCCTACAATGAGCAGTTCTTC; CDR3aa: CSYSGTSYNEQFF
j_gene: TRBJ2-3; v_gene: TRBV27; abundance: NA; d_gene: NA; CDR3nt: TGTGCCAGCAGTTTTAGGCCCCGGGGTATGATCCGTCGAGATACGCAGTATTTT; CDR3aa: CASSFRPRGMIRRDTQYF
j_gene: TRBJ2-2; v_gene: TRBV6-6; abundance: NA; d_gene: TRBD2; CDR3nt: TGTGCCAGCAGCCAAGCGGGAGGGCCTTCTTCCGGGGAGCTGTTTTTT; CDR3aa: CASSQAGGPSSGELFF
j_gene: TRBJ1-3; v_gene: TRBV6-1; abundance: NA; d_gene: NA; CDR3nt: TGTGCCAGCAGTGAACAGGACTCCTCTGGAAACACCATATATTTT; CDR3aa: CASSEQDSSGNTIYF
j_gene: TRBJ2-3; v_gene: TRBV11-3; abundance: NA; d_gene: NA; CDR3nt: TGTGCCAGCAGCTTCCTAGCGTCCACAGATACGCAGTATTTT; CDR3aa: CASSFLASTDTQYF
j_gene: TRBJ2-1; v_gene: TRBV11-3; abundance: NA; d_gene: NA; CDR3nt: TGTGCCAGCAGCTTGCCTGGGCTCAATGAGCAGTTCTTC; CDR3aa: CASSLPGLNEQFF
j_gene: TRBJ2-7; v_gene: TRBV5-1; abundance: NA; d_gene: TRBD2; CDR3nt: TGCGCCAGCAGCTTGGGACCACCGGGACTAGTACCTGGCGAGCAGTACTTC; CDR3aa: CASSLGPPGLVPGEQYF
j_gene: TRBJ2-5; v_gene: TRBV7-3; abundance: NA; d_gene: NA; CDR3nt: TGTGCCAGCAGCCCCCCCCCTGACGGCAGGGTGGTTCCCCCGTCTAGACAAGAGACCCAGTACTTC; CDR3aa: CASSPPPDGRVVPPSRQETQYF
j_gene: TRBJ1-1; v_gene: TRBV7-9; abundance: NA; d_gene: NA; CDR3nt: TGTGCCAGCAGCTTAGCGGAGGGGAGCAACGATGAAGCTTTCTTT; CDR3aa: CASSLAEGSNDEAFF
j_gene: TRBJ1-6; v_gene: TRBV5-1; abundance: NA; d_gene: TRBD1; CDR3nt: TGCGCCAGCAGCAAAGGGACAGAGCATTCACCCCTCCACTTT; CDR3aa: CASSKGTEHSPLHF
j_gene: TRBJ2-1; v_gene: TRBV27; abundance: NA; d_gene: TRBD1; CDR3nt: TGTGCCAGCAGTCGGGCCCGGACAGCAGGGGGTAATGAGCAGTTCTTC; CDR3aa: CASSRARTAGGNEQFF
j_gene: TRBJ2-7; v_gene: TRBV28; abundance: NA; d_gene: NA; CDR3nt: TGTGCCAGCAGTCCCGCCCAGGATGGCTACGAGCAGTACTTC; CDR3aa: CASSPAQDGYEQYF
j_gene: TRBJ2-1; v_gene: TRBV3-1/TRBV3-2; abundance: NA; d_gene: NA; CDR3nt: TGTGCCAGCAGCCAAGGAGGACAAAACAATGAGCAGTTCTTC; CDR3aa: CASSQGGQNNEQFF
j_gene: TRBJ2-5; v_gene: TRBV7-3; abundance: NA; d_gene: TRBD2; CDR3nt: TGTGCCAGCGAGACCGAGGTCGCTAGCGGGAGTATAAGAGAGACCCAGTACTTC; CDR3aa: CASETEVASGSIRETQYF
j_gene: TRBJ1-3; v_gene: TRBV5-4; abundance: NA; d_gene: NA; CDR3nt: TGTGCCATGCTTGACAGCTTCCAAAGAAACACCATATATTTT; CDR3aa: CAMLDSFQRNTIYF
j_gene: TRBJ2-7; v_gene: TRBV10-3; abundance: NA; d_gene: NA; CDR3nt: TGTGCCATCCGGGACACCGGATCGGACGAGCAGTACTTC; CDR3aa: CAIRDTGSDEQYF
j_gene: TRBJ2-3; v_gene: TRBV5-4; abundance: NA; d_gene: NA; CDR3nt: TGTGCCAGCAGCTTTCAGGGAGATACGCAGTATTTT; CDR3aa: CASSFQGDTQYF
j_gene: TRBJ2-2; v_gene: TRBV7-6; abundance: NA; d_gene: NA; CDR3nt: TGTGCCAGCAGCTTAGAAGGGGGTGGGGAGCTGTTTTTT; CDR3aa: CASSLEGGGELFF
j_gene: TRBJ2-7; v_gene: TRBV7-9; abundance: NA; d_gene: TRBD1; CDR3nt: TGTGCCAGCAGCACCCTGAAAGGGACAGGGAGTGGCGAGCAGTACTTC; CDR3aa: CASSTLKGTGSGEQYF
j_gene: TRBJ1-5; v_gene: TRBV19; abundance: NA; d_gene: TRBD1; CDR3nt: TGTGCCAGTAGTTCCGATCAAGGACAGGGCCTGCAGCCCCAGCATTTT; CDR3aa: CASSSDQGQGLQPQHF
j_gene: TRBJ1-5; v_gene: TRBV28; abundance: NA; d_gene: TRBD1; CDR3nt: TGTGCCAGCAGTTTACCCGGACAGGGGGCCTTACCTCAGCCCCAGCATTTT; CDR3aa: CASSLPGQGALPQPQHF
j_gene: TRBJ2-3; v_gene: TRBV9; abundance: NA; d_gene: NA; CDR3nt: TGTGCCAGCAGCCCGGTCGCGGATCTAGGTGATACGCAGTATTTT; CDR3aa: CASSPVADLGDTQYF
j_gene: TRBJ2-7; v_gene: TRBV6-5; abundance: NA; d_gene: TRBD2; CDR3nt: TGTGCCAGCAGTTTGGGACTAGTCCCCTACGAGCAGTGCTTC; CDR3aa: CASSLGLVPYEQCF
j_gene: TRBJ2-5; v_gene: TRBV11-3; abundance: NA; d_gene: NA; CDR3nt: TGTGCCAGCAGCTTAGATCAAACTAGCCAAGAGACCCAGTACTTC; CDR3aa: CASSLDQTSQETQYF
j_gene: TRBJ1-5; v_gene: TRBV6-1; abundance: NA; d_gene: TRBD1; CDR3nt: TGTGCCAGCAGTGAAAGGGGACAGGATGATCAGCCCCAGCATTTT; CDR3aa: CASSERGQDDQPQHF
j_gene: TRBJ2-7; v_gene: TRBV5-4; abundance: NA; d_gene: NA; CDR3nt: TGTGCCAGCAGCTTGGGACAGGTTAGGGCAACCTACGAGCAGTACTTC; CDR3aa: CASSLGQVRATYEQYF
j_gene: TRBJ2-3; v_gene: TRBV3-1/TRBV3-2; abundance: NA; d_gene: NA; CDR3nt: TGTGCCAGCACCCAAGGGGGAGTGGATACGCAGTATTTT; CDR3aa: CASTQGGVDTQYF
j_gene: TRBJ2-1; v_gene: TRBV9; abundance: NA; d_gene: NA; CDR3nt: TGTGCCAGCAGCGTAGGCGGGACTGAGCAGTTCTTC; CDR3aa: CASSVGGTEQFF
j_gene: TRBJ2-1; v_gene: TRBV5-1; abundance: NA; d_gene: TRBD1; CDR3nt: TGCGCCAGCAGCTTGGGACAGGGGGTGAACAATGAGCAGTTCTTC; CDR3aa: CASSLGQGVNNEQFF
j_gene: TRBJ2-2; v_gene: TRBV7-9; abundance: NA; d_gene: NA; CDR3nt: TGTGCCAGCAGCCTAATAATAGACACCGGGGAGCTGTTTTTT; CDR3aa: CASSLIIDTGELFF
j_gene: TRBJ2-3; v_gene: TRBV18; abundance: few; d_gene: TRBD2; CDR3nt: TGTGCCAGCCGTAGACTAGCGGGGACCACAGATACGCAGTATTTT; CDR3aa: CASRRLAGTTDTQYF
j_gene: TRBJ2-5; v_gene: TRBV7-2; abundance: few; d_gene: NA; CDR3nt: TGTGCCAGCAGCTTGGGTGGGGGGGCTTCTGAGACCCAGTACTTC; CDR3aa: CASSLGGGASETQYF
j_gene: TRBJ2-1; v_gene: TRBV5-1; abundance: NA; d_gene: TRBD2; CDR3nt: TGCGCCAGCAGCTCTAGCGGACCCTCCTACAATGAGCAGTTCTTC; CDR3aa: CASSSSGPSYNEQFF
j_gene: TRBJ1-2; v_gene: TRBV7-9; abundance: NA; d_gene: NA; CDR3nt: TGTGCCAGCAGCCCACCAGCTAACTATGGCTACACCTTC; CDR3aa: CASSPPANYGYTF
j_gene: TRBJ2-3; v_gene: TRBV29-1; abundance: NA; d_gene: TRBD2; CDR3nt: TGCAGCGTTGTGATAGCGGGAGTTACAGATACGCAGTATTTT; CDR3aa: CSVVIAGVTDTQYF
j_gene: TRBJ2-7; v_gene: TRBV10-3; abundance: NA; d_gene: NA; CDR3nt: TGTGCCATCAGTCCCGGGAGCTACGAGCAGTACTTC; CDR3aa: CAISPGSYEQYF
j_gene: TRBJ2-5; v_gene: TRBV27; abundance: NA; d_gene: NA; CDR3nt: TGTGCCAGCAGTTCCTCCGGGACACGGTCGTGGGAGACCCAGTACTTC; CDR3aa: CASSSSGTRSWETQYF
j_gene: TRBJ2-1; v_gene: TRBV5-1; abundance: once; d_gene: NA; CDR3nt: TGCGCCAGCAGCTGGGGGGGCGACACAGTTGAGCAGTTCTTC; CDR3aa: CASSWGGDTVEQFF
j_gene: TRBJ2-7; v_gene: TRBV6-5; abundance: once; d_gene: NA; CDR3nt: TGTGCCACTACGCTCTCCTACGAGCAGTACTTC; CDR3aa: CATTLSYEQYF
j_gene: TRBJ1-2; v_gene: TRBV2; abundance: NA; d_gene: TRBD1; CDR3nt: TGTGCCAGCAGTGGGGACAGGTACGACTATGGCTACACCTTC; CDR3aa: CASSGDRYDYGYTF
j_gene: TRBJ2-1; v_gene: TRBV5-1; abundance: NA; d_gene: TRBD2; CDR3nt: TGCGCCAGCAGCCAGGGACTAGCTTATTATGAGCAGTTCTTC; CDR3aa: CASSQGLAYYEQFF
j_gene: TRBJ1-6; v_gene: TRBV5-1; abundance: once; d_gene: TRBD1; CDR3nt: TGCGCCAGCAGCAGGGGACAGGATAGTTCACCCCTCCACTTT; CDR3aa: CASSRGQDSSPLHF
j_gene: TRBJ1-1; v_gene: TRBV10-3; abundance: NA; d_gene: NA; CDR3nt: TGTGCCACACAGGAGAACACTGAAGCTTTCTTT; CDR3aa: CATQENTEAFF